The rows below give T cell receptor beta chains drawn from one sample of a study of blood T cell repertoires in COVID-19. The table came from immunoSEQ multiplex PCR; TCRdb's copy has only in-frame clones and leaves some out. This table holds approximately 69,000 clones, less than 90% found once. Input material: peripheral blood. The receptors come from a woman older than 75 with acute or convalescent COVID-19. Each CDR3 is given with its conserved first and last residue. The order of the fields is D gene, clone size, J gene, V gene, CDR3 DNA, CDR3 protein. D genes are given only for firm matches. Clone size is shown for a subset of rows, as once, few, many or a class of expanded clone.

d_call: TRBD1
clone_size: -
j_call: TRBJ1-6
v_call: TRBV30
cdr3_nt: TGTGCCTGTACAGGGGGGAGTAATTCACCCCTCCACTTT
cdr3_aa: CACTGGSNSPLHF

d_call: -
clone_size: few
j_call: TRBJ2-7
v_call: TRBV14
cdr3_nt: TGTGCCAGCAGCCAATTCAGGAGGGAGCAGTACTTC
cdr3_aa: CASSQFRREQYF

d_call: -
clone_size: -
j_call: TRBJ1-5
v_call: TRBV19
cdr3_nt: TGTGCCAGTAGTATTCCACACCCGGGAGGGGGCAATCAGCCCCAGCATTTT
cdr3_aa: CASSIPHPGGGNQPQHF

d_call: TRBD2
clone_size: -
j_call: TRBJ2-1
v_call: TRBV9
cdr3_nt: TGTGCCAGCAGCGTAGAGGCGGGGGGCCTCTACAATGAGCAGTTCTTC
cdr3_aa: CASSVEAGGLYNEQFF

d_call: TRBD1
clone_size: -
j_call: TRBJ1-2
v_call: TRBV10-3
cdr3_nt: TGTGCCATCAGGGGGACAGAATACTATGGCTACACCTTC
cdr3_aa: CAIRGTEYYGYTF

d_call: -
clone_size: -
j_call: TRBJ2-1
v_call: TRBV7-3
cdr3_nt: TGTGCCAGCAGCTTCTCGGGAGTCAAGAATGAGCAGTTCTTC
cdr3_aa: CASSFSGVKNEQFF

d_call: -
clone_size: -
j_call: TRBJ1-1
v_call: TRBV9
cdr3_nt: TGTGCCAGCAGCGTAAGTGGGGGCGCGGCGAACACTGAAGCTTTCTTT
cdr3_aa: CASSVSGGAANTEAFF

d_call: -
clone_size: -
j_call: TRBJ1-2
v_call: TRBV6-6
cdr3_nt: TGTGCCAGCAGTTACTTAGGACAAGTTAACTATGGCTACACCTTC
cdr3_aa: CASSYLGQVNYGYTF

d_call: -
clone_size: few
j_call: TRBJ1-6
v_call: TRBV27
cdr3_nt: TGTGCCAGCAGTCACCAGGGTAGAGATTCACCCCTCCACTTT
cdr3_aa: CASSHQGRDSPLHF

d_call: TRBD1
clone_size: -
j_call: TRBJ1-1
v_call: TRBV19
cdr3_nt: TGTGCCAGCCGGACAGGCGCCGGGGGCACTGAAGCTTTCTTT
cdr3_aa: CASRTGAGGTEAFF

d_call: -
clone_size: -
j_call: TRBJ1-4
v_call: TRBV3-1/TRBV3-2
cdr3_nt: TGTGCCAGCAGCCATAGTGACTGGGATGAAAAACTGTTTTTT
cdr3_aa: CASSHSDWDEKLFF

d_call: TRBD1
clone_size: -
j_call: TRBJ1-2
v_call: TRBV5-4
cdr3_nt: TGTGCCAGCAGCCGGGGGGGGACAGCCTATAACTATGGCTACACCTTC
cdr3_aa: CASSRGGTAYNYGYTF

d_call: -
clone_size: -
j_call: TRBJ1-1
v_call: TRBV27
cdr3_nt: TGTGCCAGCAGTCGAAATACCGGGACACCTAAAATGAACACTGAAGCTTTCTTT
cdr3_aa: CASSRNTGTPKMNTEAFF